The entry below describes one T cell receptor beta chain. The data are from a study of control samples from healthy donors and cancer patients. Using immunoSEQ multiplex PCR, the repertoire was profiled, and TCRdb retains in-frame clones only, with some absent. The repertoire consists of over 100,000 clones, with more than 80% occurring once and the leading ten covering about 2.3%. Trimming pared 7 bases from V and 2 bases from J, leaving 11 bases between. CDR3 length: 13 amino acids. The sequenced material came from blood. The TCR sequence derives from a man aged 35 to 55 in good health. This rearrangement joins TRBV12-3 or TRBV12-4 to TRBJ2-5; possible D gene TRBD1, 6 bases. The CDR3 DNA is TGTGCCAGCAATCGGGACATACAAGAGACCCAGTACTTC. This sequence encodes CASNRDIQETQYF.